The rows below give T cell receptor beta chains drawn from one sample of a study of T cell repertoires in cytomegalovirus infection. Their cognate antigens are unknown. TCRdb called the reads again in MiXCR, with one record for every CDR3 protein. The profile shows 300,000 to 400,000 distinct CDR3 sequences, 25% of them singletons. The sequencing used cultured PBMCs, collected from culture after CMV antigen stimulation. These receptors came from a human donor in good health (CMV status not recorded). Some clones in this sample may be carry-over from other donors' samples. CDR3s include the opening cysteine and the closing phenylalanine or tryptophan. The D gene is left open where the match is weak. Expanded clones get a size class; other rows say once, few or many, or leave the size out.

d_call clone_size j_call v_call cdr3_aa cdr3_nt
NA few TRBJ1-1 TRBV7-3 CASSLMEGRNTEAFF TGTGCCAGCAGCTTAATGGAGGGCCGAAACACTGAAGCTTTCTTT
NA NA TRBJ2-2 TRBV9 CASSPPTNTGELFF TGTGCCAGCAGCCCCCCTACGAACACCGGGGAGCTGTTTTTT
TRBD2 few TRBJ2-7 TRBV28 CASSFSLAGGLSVGEQYF TGTGCCAGCAGTTTCTCACTAGCGGGAGGACTTTCAGTGGGCGAGCAGTACTTC
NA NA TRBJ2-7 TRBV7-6 CASSLGVGFEQYF TGTGCCAGCAGCTTAGGAGTTGGGTTCGAGCAGTACTTC
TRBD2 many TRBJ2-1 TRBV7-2 CASSSPTSGRPASSYNEQFF TGTGCCAGCAGCTCGCCGACTAGCGGGAGGCCCGCAAGCTCCTACAATGAGCAGTTCTTC
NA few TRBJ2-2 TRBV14 CASSQDKQLGINTGELFF TGTGCCAGCAGCCAAGATAAACAATTGGGGATCAACACCGGGGAGCTGTTTTTT
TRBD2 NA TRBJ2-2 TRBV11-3 CASTFSGGSLSGELFF TGTGCCAGCACCTTCTCGGGGGGATCTTTGTCCGGGGAGCTGTTTTTT
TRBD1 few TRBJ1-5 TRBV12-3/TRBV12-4 CASTGGQGYNQPQHF TGTGCCAGCACCGGAGGACAGGGCTACAATCAGCCCCAGCATTTT
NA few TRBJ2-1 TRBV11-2 CASSPNAGEQFF TGTGCCAGCAGCCCTAACGCGGGTGAGCAGTTCTTC
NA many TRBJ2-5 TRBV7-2 CASSLVGSGETQYF TGTGCCAGCAGCTTAGTCGGGTCCGGGGAGACCCAGTACTTC
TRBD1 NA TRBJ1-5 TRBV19 CASSQPGGGAGGPQHF TGTGCCAGTAGCCAGCCGGGAGGGGGCGCGGGAGGACCCCAGCATTTT
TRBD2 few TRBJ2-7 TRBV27 CASSPGLAGSEQYF TGTGCCAGCAGTCCGGGACTAGCGGGATCCGAGCAGTACTTC
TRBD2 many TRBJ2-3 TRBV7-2 CASSLAPPFGTSGRIRTSTDTQYF TGTGCCAGCAGCTTAGCACCGCCGTTTGGCACTAGCGGGCGGATTCGTACTAGCACAGATACGCAGTATTTT
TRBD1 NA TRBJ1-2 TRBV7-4 CASSPWDSYFKGGYTF TGTGCCAGCAGCCCCTGGGACAGCTACTTTAAGGGGGGCTACACCTTC
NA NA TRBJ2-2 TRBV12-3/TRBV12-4 CASRPEQANTGELFF TGTGCCAGCAGACCGGAACAGGCGAACACCGGGGAGCTGTTTTTT
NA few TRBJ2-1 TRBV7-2 CASSLGLGSDSEQFF TGTGCCAGCAGCTTGGGACTCGGTAGTGATTCCGAGCAGTTCTTC
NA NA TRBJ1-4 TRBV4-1 CASSQEASNEKLFF TGCGCCAGCAGCCAAGAGGCGTCTAATGAAAAACTGTTTTTT
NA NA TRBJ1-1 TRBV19 CASREGPLNMNTEAFF TGTGCCAGTAGGGAGGGCCCGCTAAATATGAACACTGAAGCTTTCTTT
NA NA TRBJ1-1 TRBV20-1 CSASNPLMNTEAFF TGCAGTGCTAGTAATCCCCTCATGAACACTGAAGCTTTCTTT
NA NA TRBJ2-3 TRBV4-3 CASSPKALNADTQYF TGCGCCAGCAGCCCCAAGGCCCTAAACGCAGATACGCAGTATTTT
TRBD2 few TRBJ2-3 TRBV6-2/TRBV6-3 CASRNARTSGRATDTQYF TGTGCCAGCAGAAACGCCCGGACTAGCGGGAGGGCCACAGATACGCAGTATTTT
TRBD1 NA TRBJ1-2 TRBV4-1 CASSQEVGRGRFGYTF TGCGCCAGCAGCCAAGAAGTGGGCAGGGGGAGGTTTGGCTACACCTTC
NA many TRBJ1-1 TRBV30 CAWSEMDEAFF TGTGCCTGGAGTGAAATGGATGAAGCTTTCTTT
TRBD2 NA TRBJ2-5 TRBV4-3 CASSQGGAGGRETQYF TGCGCCAGCAGCCAAGGTGGAGCGGGAGGAAGAGAGACCCAGTACTTC
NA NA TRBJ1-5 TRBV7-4 CASSSRIRQPQHF TGTGCCAGCAGCTCACGGATTCGTCAGCCCCAGCATTTT
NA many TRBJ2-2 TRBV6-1 CASSRGVWSTGELFF TGTGCCAGCAGCAGGGGCGTTTGGAGCACCGGGGAGCTGTTTTTT
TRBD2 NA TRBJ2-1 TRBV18 CASSPRGLAGVGEQFF TGTGCCAGCTCACCGAGAGGACTAGCGGGAGTCGGTGAGCAGTTCTTC
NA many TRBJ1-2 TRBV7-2 CASSMDRQAGIVAYTF TGTGCCAGCAGCATGGATAGACAAGCGGGTATTGTAGCATACACCTTC
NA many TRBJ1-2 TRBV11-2 CASSFHLSEGYTF TGTGCCAGCAGCTTCCACCTTTCTGAGGGCTACACCTTC
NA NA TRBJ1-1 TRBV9 CASSPQLNTEAFF TGTGCCAGCAGCCCACAGCTGAACACTGAAGCTTTCTTT
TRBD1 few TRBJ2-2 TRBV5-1 CASSTGQDTGELFF TGCGCCAGCAGCACGGGACAGGACACCGGGGAGCTGTTTTTT
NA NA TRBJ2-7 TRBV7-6 CASSLVPVDEQYF TGTGCCAGCAGCTTAGTACCGGTGGACGAGCAGTACTTC
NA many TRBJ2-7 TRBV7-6 CASSLVGGHEQYF TGTGCCAGCAGCTTAGTGGGGGGCCATGAGCAGTACTTC
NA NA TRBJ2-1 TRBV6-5 CASSFGSGSQFF TGTGCCAGCAGTTTTGGTTCAGGGTCTCAGTTCTTC
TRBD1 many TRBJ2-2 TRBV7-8 CASSSGTDTGELFF TGTGCCAGCAGCTCCGGGACAGACACCGGGGAGCTGTTTTTT
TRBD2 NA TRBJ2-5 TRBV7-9 CASSLLAGGRGETQYF TGTGCCAGCAGCTTACTAGCGGGAGGCCGCGGGGAGACCCAGTACTTC
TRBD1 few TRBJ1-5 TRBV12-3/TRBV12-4 CASSFDRVSQPQHF TGTGCCAGCAGTTTCGACAGGGTCTCTCAGCCCCAGCATTTT
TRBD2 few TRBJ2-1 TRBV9 CASSVELLAGHYNEQFF TGTGCCAGCAGCGTAGAATTGTTAGCGGGCCACTACAATGAGCAGTTCTTC
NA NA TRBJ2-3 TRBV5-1 CASSLSPRTDTQYF TGCGCCAGCAGCTTGTCCCCTCGCACAGATACGCAGTATTTT
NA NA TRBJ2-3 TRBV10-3 CAISGLASSTDTQYF TGTGCCATCAGTGGCCTAGCGAGTAGCACAGATACGCAGTATTTT